The 26 T cell receptor beta chains given below trace back to one sample, sequenced in a study of T-cell reconstitution after alpha-beta-depleted transplantation in children. Preparation of the TCRbeta library was carried out with unique molecular identifiers. A single record per CDR3 protein comes from TCRdb applying MiXCR to the PCR reads. The top ten hold approximately 6% of the sample, which has hundreds of thousands of distinct CDR3 sequences, around 8% seen once. This specimen consisted of PBMCs, mostly from graft donor cells, obtained 180 days after TCRalphabeta/CD19-depleted stem cell transplant. These TCRs come from a male patient between 5 and 17 years old who had a stem cell transplant for acute lymphoblastic leukemia, so the T cells may come from the graft donor.

In the case of this clonotype: A much larger clone is a single base away; this may be a read error. The V and J genes are TRBV28 and TRBJ2-5; D gene uncertain. This CDR3 is built from 14 residues. Germline V CDR1 and CDR2: MDHEN, SYDVKM. V was cut by 5 bases and J by 1 base, with 11 bases left in between. The CDR3: CASSPKPRQETQYF. In DNA, the CDR3 is TGTGCCAGCAGTCCTAAACCTCGCCAAGAGACCCAGTACTTC.

This clonotype has at least ten counts. The V and J genes are TRBV6-5 and TRBJ1-1; 10 bases align to TRBD1. CDR3 length equals 13 residues. Trimming removed 0 bases from V and 11 bases from J; junction bases left unmatched: 3. Germline loops: CDR1 MNHEY, CDR2 SVGAGI. The chain's CDR3 is CASSYSDRGPAFF. CDR3 in DNA: TGTGCCAGCAGTTACTCTGACAGGGGGCCGGCTTTCTTT.

This clonotype was observed a few times. J is TRBJ1-6 and V is TRBV12-3 or TRBV12-4; D unclear. Deletions cut 1 base from V and 4 bases from J, with 8 bases between. The CDR3 is 15 amino acids. CDR3 in amino acids: CASSLGGRYNSPLHF. The CDR3 DNA reads as TGTGCCAGCAGTTTAGGAGGGAGGTATAATTCACCCCTCCACTTT.

This clonotype was recorded at least ten times. This sequence joins TRBV7-3 and TRBJ1-1; no clear D gene. CDR1 SGHTA and CDR2 FQGTGA come from the germline V gene. The V and J ends lost 6 bases and 6 bases respectively, with 20 bases between them. There are 15 residues in the CDR3. For the CDR3, the DNA is TGTGCCAGCAGGGAAGACGTACTGGGTGGGTCTGAAGCTTTCTTT. It is translated as CASREDVLGGSEAFF.

The sample holds many counts of this clonotype. The DNA for the CDR3 is TGTGCCAGCAGGGAATCCGGGACTAGCGGGAGTTACGAGCAGTACTTC. Amino acids: CASRESGTSGSYEQYF. The J gene is TRBJ2-7, the V gene TRBV7-2; the match to TRBD2 covers 14 bases. Germline V gene data show CDR1 as SGHTA and CDR2 as FQGNSA. This CDR3 comprises 16 residues. After removal of 6 bases from V and 4 bases from J, the junction contained 8 bases not matched to a gene.

In its sample, this clonotype was seen many times. The CDR3 region has the DNA TGTGCCAGCAGCTTCTCCGGGACAGGCACTAGCGGGGGGCGCACAGATACGCAGTATTTT. Amino acids: CASSFSGTGTSGGRTDTQYF. This chain joins TRBV11-3 and TRBJ2-3; TRBD2 matches at 12 bases. The CDR3 spans 20 residues. V trimming: 3 bases; J trimming: 1 base; junction bases outside the gene matches: 14. In germline, CDR1 is SGHNT, CDR2 YENEEA. The full variable domain, its missing parts supplied by reference TRBV11-3 and TRBJ2-3, is EAGVVQSPRYKIIEKKQPVAFWCNPISGHNTLYWYLQNLGQGPELLIRYENEEAVDDSQLPKDRFSAERLKGVDSTLKIQPAELGDSAVYLCASSFSGTGTSGGRTDTQYFGPGTRLTVL.

Many counts were recorded for this clonotype. V is TRBV4-1 and J is TRBJ2-7; TRBD2 might be the D (6 bases). CDR1 MGHRA and CDR2 YSYEKL come from the germline V gene. Trimming left V 0 bases short and J 4 bases short, with 13 bases between. CDR3 length equals 15 residues. CDR3 DNA sequence: TGCGCCAGCAGCCAAGATCCAGGACTAATTTACGAGCAGTACTTC. This codes for CASSQDPGLIYEQYF.

This clonotype has a count of ten or more. The chain carries TRBV20-1 and TRBJ2-2, with a weak D call TRBD1 (6 bases). The germline gives CDR1 DFQATT, CDR2 SNEGSKA (reference sequence). V was clipped by 6 bases and J by 6 bases, with 14 bases between them. CDR3 length: 13 amino acids. The CDR3 DNA reads as TGCAGTGCCGTGAATCCAGGGGCCGGGGAGCTGTTTTTT. It yields the protein CSAVNPGAGELFF.

This clonotype was seen ten or more times. The chain employs TRBV5-1 and TRBJ2-1; possibly TRBD1 or TRBD2 for D (5 bases each). The CDR3 contains 14 residues. CDR1 SGHRS and CDR2 YFSETQ come from the germline V gene. V was cut by 4 bases and J by 8 bases, with 16 bases left in between. Here the CDR3 DNA reads TGCGCCAGCAGCCCGGGACCGAGAGGCGATGAGCAGTTCTTC. Translated, it gives CASSPGPRGDEQFF.

This clonotype was observed a few times. The chain recombines TRBV7-2 with TRBJ2-7; tentative D call: TRBD2 (6 bases). V lost 5 bases and J 2 bases, leaving 16 bases between the germline ends. Per the germline V gene, CDR1 is SGHTA and CDR2 is FQGNSA. This CDR3 is 15 amino acids long. CDR3 in DNA: TGTGCCAGCAGCCGAGGGGCGGGGACCACCTACGAGCAGTACTTC. Protein sequence: CASSRGAGTTYEQYF. Full variable domain (outside the CDR3, taken from reference TRBV7-2 and TRBJ2-7): GAGVSQSPSNKVTEKGKDVELRCDPISGHTALYWYRQSLGQGLEFLIYFQGNSAPDKSGLPSDRFSAERTGGSVSTLTIQRTQQEDSAVYLCASSRGAGTTYEQYFGPGTRLTVT.

This clonotype was observed many times. The chain joins TRBV20-1 to TRBJ2-7; 14 bases match TRBD2. This CDR3 has 15 residues. Looked up from germline, CDR1 is DFQATT and CDR2 is SNEGSKA (reference sequence). V was pared by 4 bases and J by 5 bases, with 7 bases of the junction left unmatched. The chain's CDR3 is CSATRTSGRSHEQYF. The DNA for the CDR3 is TGCAGTGCTACCCGGACTAGCGGGAGGTCCCACGAGCAGTACTTC.

Ten or more counts support this clonotype. This chain uses TRBV27 with TRBJ2-3; D is unresolved. Trimming removed 0 bases from V and 4 bases from J, with 8 bases in between. From germline, CDR1 is MNHEY and CDR2 SMNVEV (reference sequence). The CDR3 runs 14 residues. CDR3 region: CASSLSRHSDTQYF. DNA for the CDR3: TGTGCCAGCAGTTTATCGAGGCACTCAGATACGCAGTATTTT.

In this sample, this clonotype turned up many times. This rearrangement joins TRBV15 to TRBJ2-3, with D possibly being TRBD2 (5 bases). The CDR3 runs 13 residues. Trimming took 3 bases from V and 9 from J, leaving 13 bases between them. Looked up from germline, CDR1 is LNHNV and CDR2 is YYDKDF (reference sequence). The CDR3 sequence is CATSRSWEKTQYF. The CDR3 nucleotides read TGTGCCACCAGCAGGAGTTGGGAGAAAACGCAGTATTTT.

This clonotype was picked up many times. The V and J genes are TRBV20-1 and TRBJ2-4; 9 bases are a match to TRBD1. CDR1 is DFQATT and CDR2 is SNEGSKA in the germline V gene (reference sequence). This CDR3 is 15 amino acids long. V gave up 0 bases and J gave up 5 bases; unmatched junction bases: 5. The chain's CDR3 is CSARDGDRVENIQYF. DNA of the CDR3: TGCAGTGCTAGAGACGGGGACAGGGTGGAAAACATTCAGTACTTC.

Remarks on this clonotype: A read error may be the cause here, since a much bigger clone is one base away. The V gene is TRBV21-1, the J gene TRBJ2-3; TRBD1 is the table's D call, not checked against the DNA. TRBV21-1 is an annotated pseudogene. This CDR3 region has 20 residues. This CDR3 is CASNQQPGNSKDSITDTQYF. DNA for the CDR3: TGTGCCAGCAATCAGCAGCCGGGGAACAGCAAAGACTCGATCACAGATACGCAGTATTTT.

The chain is built from TRBV2 and TRBJ2-3; 12 nucleotides line up with TRBD1. Germline CDR1 is SNHLY and CDR2 is FYNNEI. The CDR3 has 14 amino acids. The trim removed 7 bases at V and 7 bases at J, leaving 6 bases unmatched. CDR3 DNA sequence: TGTGCCAGCATGGGGACAGGGGGCGCAAATACGCAGTATTTT. Its protein is CASMGTGGANTQYF.

This clonotype was detected only once. The rearrangement uses TRBV20-1 and TRBJ2-7; no firm D call. The germline V gene encodes CDR1 DFQATT and CDR2 SNEGSKA (reference sequence). V lost 0 bases and J lost 4, with 16 bases in between. The CDR3 is 15 amino acids. This chain's CDR3 is CSARDKVKVGYEQYF. In nucleotides, the CDR3 is TGCAGTGCTAGAGATAAAGTTAAAGTAGGGTACGAGCAGTACTTC.

The table lists this clonotype with many counts. The V call is TRBV20-1, the J call TRBJ2-1; D not resolved. Germline-derived CDR1 and CDR2 are DFQATT and SNEGSKA (reference sequence). V lost 6 bases, J lost 8 bases, and 17 bases lay in between. The CDR3 runs to 13 residues. The CDR3 DNA sequence: TGCAGTGCCCACGGCAGGACCTGGGATGAGCAGTTCTTC. Translating gives CSAHGRTWDEQFF.

This clonotype was seen many times. The chain couples TRBV3-1 to TRBJ2-5; 7 bases line up with TRBD2. Germline V gene lookup returns CDR1 LGHDT and CDR2 YNNKEL (reference sequence). V trimming: 4 bases; J trimming: 1 base; junction bases outside the gene matches: 6. This CDR3 comprises 15 residues. CDR3 protein: CASSLTTGGQETQYF. The CDR3 DNA reads as TGTGCCAGCAGCCTCACAACGGGGGGCCAAGAGACCCAGTACTTC.

Concerning this clonotype itself: This may arise from a read error, as a much more abundant clone is one base away. The rearrangement joins TRBV19 to TRBJ2-1; possible D gene TRBD2, 6 bases. Germline V CDR1 and CDR2: LNHDA, SQIVND (reference sequence). The length of the CDR3 is 14 residues. CDR3 protein: CATGDFSSYNDQFF. Written as DNA, the CDR3 is TGTGCCACCGGGGACTTCAGCTCCTACAATGACCAGTTCTTC.

This clonotype was detected ten times or more. The rearrangement links TRBV27 to TRBJ2-5; 9 bases agree with TRBD2. Losses at the gene ends were 2 bases for V and 4 bases for J; bases not matched to a gene: 5. CDR1 and CDR2 (germline): MNHEY, SMNVEV (reference sequence). The CDR3 is 15 amino acids. The CDR3 loop is CASSLAGGLRETQYF. As DNA, the CDR3 is TGTGCCAGCAGTTTAGCGGGGGGGTTAAGAGAGACCCAGTACTTC.

On this clonotype: A read error is possible here, since a much larger clone lies one base away. The J gene is TRBJ2-1, the V gene TRBV10-2; 12 nucleotides line up with TRBD2. The CDR3 is 14 amino acids. After removal of 9 bases from V and 8 bases from J, the junction contained 8 bases not matched to a gene. Germline CDR1 reads WSHSY; CDR2 reads SAAADI. CDR3 in amino acids: CARRTSGTVDEQFF. The CDR3, as DNA: TGCGCCAGGAGGACTAGCGGGACCGTCGATGAGCAGTTCTTC.

In this sample, this clonotype turned up many times. This chain links TRBV18 with TRBJ2-1, with D possibly matching TRBD2 (6 bases). Germline assignment: CDR1 KGHSH and CDR2 LQKENI. CDR3 length: 13 residues. The V end was cut by 7 bases, the J end by 9 bases, with 16 bases between. The CDR3 DNA is TGTGCCAGCTTACGAGGAGGGGCGGTTGAGCAGTTCTTC. Protein product: CASLRGGAVEQFF.

CDR3 sequence reads: CASSPPGTGIGYTF. In nucleotides, the CDR3 is TGTGCCAGCAGCCCCCCCGGGACAGGGATTGGCTACACCTTC. The chain links TRBV9 to TRBJ1-2; TRBD1 aligns across 9 bases. CDR1 and CDR2 (germline): SGDLS, YYNGEE. The V segment lost 4 bases and the J segment 7 bases; nucleotides outside the gene matches: 8. This CDR3 contains 14 residues.

Worth noting for this clonotype: Being one base from a much bigger clone, this may be a read error. This sequence joins TRBV11-2 and TRBJ1-1; 7 nucleotides agree with TRBD1. V shed 2 bases, J shed 11 bases, and the junction held 8 bases outside the gene matches. CDR1 and CDR2 (germline): SGHAT, FQNNGV. The CDR3 is 13 residues long. The CDR3 DNA is TGTGCCAGCAGCTTACGTTACAGGGGTGAGGCTTTCTTT. Amino acids: CASSLRYRGEAFF.

In its sample, this clonotype was seen many times. The chain recombines TRBV3-1 with TRBJ2-6, with D perhaps assigned TRBD1 or TRBD2 (5 bases each). The CDR3 has 16 amino acids. Germline values: CDR1 LGHDT, CDR2 YNNKEL (reference sequence). The V end was cut by 0 bases, the J end by 4 bases, with 10 bases between. The CDR3 is CASSQDRGAGANVLTF. The CDR3 DNA reads as TGTGCCAGCAGCCAAGATAGAGGGGCCGGGGCCAACGTCCTGACTTTC.